This T cell receptor beta chain was found in a study of control samples from healthy donors and cancer patients. CDR1 is LGHNA, CDR2 YNFKEQ, per germline. The CDR3 is 16 amino acids. Unmatched junction bases numbered 8, after V lost 4 bases and J lost 5 bases. The assay was immunoSEQ multiplex PCR, and TCRdb's table has in-frame clones only and misses some. The data show some 79,000 clones, around 89% seen once. This TCR derives from a man aged 45-65 years in good health. The gene calls are TRBV4-2 and TRBJ2-5; 12 bases map to TRBD2. Sequenced sample: blood. CDR3 sequence reads: CASSPSGTSGQETQYF. The CDR3 region has the DNA TGTGCCAGCAGCCCGTCGGGGACTAGCGGGCAGGAGACCCAGTACTTC.